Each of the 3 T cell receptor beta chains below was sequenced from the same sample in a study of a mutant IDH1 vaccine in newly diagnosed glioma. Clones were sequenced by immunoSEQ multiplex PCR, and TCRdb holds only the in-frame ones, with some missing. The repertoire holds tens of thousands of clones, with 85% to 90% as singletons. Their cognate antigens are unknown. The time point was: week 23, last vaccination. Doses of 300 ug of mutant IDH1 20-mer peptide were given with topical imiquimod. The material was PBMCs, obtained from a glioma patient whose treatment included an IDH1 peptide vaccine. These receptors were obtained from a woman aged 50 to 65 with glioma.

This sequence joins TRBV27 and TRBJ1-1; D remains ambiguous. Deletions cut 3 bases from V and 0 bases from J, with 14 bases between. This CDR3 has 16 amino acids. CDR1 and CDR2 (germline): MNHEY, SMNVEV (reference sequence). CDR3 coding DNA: TGTGCCAGCAGTTTTATAGGAGGCGGTATGAACACTGAAGCTTTCTTT. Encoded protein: CASSFIGGGMNTEAFF.

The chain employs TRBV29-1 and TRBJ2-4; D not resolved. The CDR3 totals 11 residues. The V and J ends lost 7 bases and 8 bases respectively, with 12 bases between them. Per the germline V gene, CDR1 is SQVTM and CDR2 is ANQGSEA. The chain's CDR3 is CSAAPRDIQYF. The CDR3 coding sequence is TGCAGCGCCGCCCCAAGGGACATTCAGTACTTC.

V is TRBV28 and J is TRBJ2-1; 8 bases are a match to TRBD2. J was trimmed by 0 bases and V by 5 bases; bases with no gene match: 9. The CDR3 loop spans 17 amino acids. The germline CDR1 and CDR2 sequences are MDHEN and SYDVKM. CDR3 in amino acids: CASSPRGGRSSYNEQFF. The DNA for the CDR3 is TGTGCCAGCAGTCCCCGGGGCGGGAGGAGCTCCTACAATGAGCAGTTCTTC. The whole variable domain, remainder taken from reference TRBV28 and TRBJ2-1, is DVKVTQSSRYLVKRTGEKVFLECVQDMDHENMFWYRQDPGLGLRLIYFSYDVKMKEKGDIPEGYSVSREKKERFSLILESASTNQTSMYLCASSPRGGRSSYNEQFFGPGTRLTVL.